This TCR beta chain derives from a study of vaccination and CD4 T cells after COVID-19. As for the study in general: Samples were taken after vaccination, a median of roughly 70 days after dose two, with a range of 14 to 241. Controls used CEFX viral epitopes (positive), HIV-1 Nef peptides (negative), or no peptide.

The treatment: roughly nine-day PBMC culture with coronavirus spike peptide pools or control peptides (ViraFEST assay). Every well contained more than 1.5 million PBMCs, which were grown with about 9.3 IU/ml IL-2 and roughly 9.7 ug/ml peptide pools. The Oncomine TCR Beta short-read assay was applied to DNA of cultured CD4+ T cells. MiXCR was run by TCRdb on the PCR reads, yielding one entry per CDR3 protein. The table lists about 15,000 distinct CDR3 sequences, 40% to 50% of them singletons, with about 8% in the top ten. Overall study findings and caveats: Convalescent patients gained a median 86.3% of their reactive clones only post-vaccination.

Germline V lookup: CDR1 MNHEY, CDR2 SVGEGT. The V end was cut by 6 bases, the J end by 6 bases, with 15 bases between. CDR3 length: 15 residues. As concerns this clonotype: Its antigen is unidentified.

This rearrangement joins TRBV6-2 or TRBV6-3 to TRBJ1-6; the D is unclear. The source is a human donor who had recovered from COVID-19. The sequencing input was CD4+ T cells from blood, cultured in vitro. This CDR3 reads CASSYSLDGNSPLHF. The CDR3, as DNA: TGTGCCAGCAGCTATTCACTTGACGGTAATTCACCCCTCCACTTT.